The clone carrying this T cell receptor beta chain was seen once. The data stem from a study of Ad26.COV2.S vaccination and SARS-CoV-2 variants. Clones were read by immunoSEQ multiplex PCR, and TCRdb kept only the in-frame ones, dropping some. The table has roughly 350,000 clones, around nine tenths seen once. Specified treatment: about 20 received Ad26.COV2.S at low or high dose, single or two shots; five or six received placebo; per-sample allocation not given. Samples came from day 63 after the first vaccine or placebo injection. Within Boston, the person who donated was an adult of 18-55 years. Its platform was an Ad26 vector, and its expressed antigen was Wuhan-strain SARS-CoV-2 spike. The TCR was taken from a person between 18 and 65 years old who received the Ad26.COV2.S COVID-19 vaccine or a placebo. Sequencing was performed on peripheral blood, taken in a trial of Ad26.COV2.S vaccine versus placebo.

The CDR3 region is CASGAGQGNNEQFF. The CDR3 DNA reads TGTGCCAGCGGGGCGGGACAGGGGAACAATGAGCAGTTCTTC. This rearrangement joins TRBV5-4 to TRBJ2-1, with 10 bases that match TRBD1. From germline, CDR1 is SGHNT and CDR2 YYREEE (reference sequence). CDR3 length: 14 residues. Trimming took 7 bases from V and 5 from J; bases not matched to a gene: 6.